The T cell receptor (beta chain) described here comes from a study of shared clonotypes between healthy human individuals. For the study at large: Donors, aged 18 to 49, were a couple of women and three men. Overall study results and limits: Shared clonotypes across all four donors exceeded non-shared ones in generation probability.

Nashville, Tennessee was home to all donors, who were Caucasian adults. Concerning this clone itself: Its antigen is as yet unknown.

CDR3 length: 14 amino acids. Using immunoSEQ multiplex PCR, the repertoire was profiled, and TCRdb retains in-frame clones only, with some absent. The table has 2 million to 2.5 million clones, approximately 94% seen once; the top ten hold 0.1% to 0.15%. Sequenced material: naive CD4+ T cells sorted from blood. The sample's subset: CD45RA+ positively selected. This sequence was found in a man younger than 30 in good health. The V gene is TRBV21-1, the J gene TRBJ2-7; TRBD1 was called by the table and not checked on the DNA. TRBV21-1 corresponds to a pseudogene. CDR3 nucleotide sequence: TGTGCCACCATAGGGACACTCGCTCCCTACGAGCAGTACTTC. Protein: CATIGTLAPYEQYF.